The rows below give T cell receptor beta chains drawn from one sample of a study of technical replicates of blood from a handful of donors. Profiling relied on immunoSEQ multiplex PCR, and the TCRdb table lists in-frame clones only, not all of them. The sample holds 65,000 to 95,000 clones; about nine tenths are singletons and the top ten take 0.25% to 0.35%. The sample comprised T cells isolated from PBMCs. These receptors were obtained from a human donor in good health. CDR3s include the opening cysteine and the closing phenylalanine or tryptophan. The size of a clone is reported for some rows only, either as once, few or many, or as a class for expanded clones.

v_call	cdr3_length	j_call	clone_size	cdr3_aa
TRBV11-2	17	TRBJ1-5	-	CASSFPSGTEMLQPQHF
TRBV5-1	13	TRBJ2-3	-	CASSPTGEDTQYF
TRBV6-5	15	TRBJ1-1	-	CASSYSSSSTFEAFF
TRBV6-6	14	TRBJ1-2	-	CASSPTGGGYGYTF
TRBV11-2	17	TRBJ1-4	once	CASRHSGWEATNEKLFF
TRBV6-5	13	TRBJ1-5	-	CASSYQINQPQHF
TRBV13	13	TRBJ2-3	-	CASTSTELDTQYF
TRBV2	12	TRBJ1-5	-	CASTPSGQPQHF
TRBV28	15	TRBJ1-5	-	CASSSGDRVRQPQHF
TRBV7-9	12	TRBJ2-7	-	CASSQSPYEQYF
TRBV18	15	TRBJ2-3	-	CASSPTGGSTDTQYF
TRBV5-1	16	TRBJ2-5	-	CASSLGVVQGQETQYF
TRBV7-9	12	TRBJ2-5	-	CASSLTIGTQYF
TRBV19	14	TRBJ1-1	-	CASTGGHLNTEAFF
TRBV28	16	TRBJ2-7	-	CASSARLGQLTYEQYF
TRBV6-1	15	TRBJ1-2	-	CASSEARQGRYGYTF
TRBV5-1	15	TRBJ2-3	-	CASSPPIAGGDTQYF
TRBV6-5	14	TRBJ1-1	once	CASSLPGGYTEAFF
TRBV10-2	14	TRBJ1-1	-	CASSEGGRDTEAFF
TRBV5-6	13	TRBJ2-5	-	CASSWTVQETQYF
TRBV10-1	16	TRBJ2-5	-	CASSEGREQRKETQYF
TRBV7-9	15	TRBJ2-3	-	CASSLAGGSWNTQYF
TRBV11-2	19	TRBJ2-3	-	CASSLTSFTSGGITDTQYF
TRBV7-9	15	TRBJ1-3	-	CASRPGTGSGNTIYF
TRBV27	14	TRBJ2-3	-	CASNLRPRQGSQYF
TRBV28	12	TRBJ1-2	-	CASSPRDYGYTF
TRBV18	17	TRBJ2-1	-	CASSPRRGDRGLAEQFF
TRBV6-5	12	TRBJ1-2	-	CASKSGAIGYTF
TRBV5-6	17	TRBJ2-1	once	CASSPGTSGRGLNEQFF
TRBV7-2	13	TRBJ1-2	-	CASIAETNYGYTF
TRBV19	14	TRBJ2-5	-	CASTKVPGVETQYF
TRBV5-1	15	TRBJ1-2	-	CASSQTPLGRDGYTF
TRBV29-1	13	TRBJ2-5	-	CSAGGGIKETQYF
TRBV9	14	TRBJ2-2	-	CASGLSGPTGELFF
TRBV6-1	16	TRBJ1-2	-	CASSVAQQVITDGYTF
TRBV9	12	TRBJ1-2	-	CASSSQGGGYTF
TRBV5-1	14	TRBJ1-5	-	CASSLQGLDQPQHF
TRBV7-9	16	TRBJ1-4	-	CASSLGYGVEGEKLFF
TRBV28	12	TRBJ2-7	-	CASTVGGHEQYF
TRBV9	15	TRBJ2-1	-	CASSAGGGGSNEQFF
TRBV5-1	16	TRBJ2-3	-	CASSSLTSGSTDTQYF
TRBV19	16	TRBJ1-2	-	CASSIFQAPTNYGYTF
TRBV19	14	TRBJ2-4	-	CASSIPRQGGIQYF
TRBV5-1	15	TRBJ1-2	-	CASSLAEGVGYGYTF
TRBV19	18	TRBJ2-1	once	CASSTNSLLAGVYNEQFF
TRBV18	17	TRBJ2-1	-	CASSPGGRHSAYNEQFF
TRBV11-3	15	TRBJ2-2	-	CASRWGTSGTGELFF
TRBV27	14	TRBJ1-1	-	CASSGRGLATEAFF
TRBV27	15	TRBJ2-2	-	CASSFIGVETGELFF
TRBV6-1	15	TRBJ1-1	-	CASSLTGVLPTEAFF
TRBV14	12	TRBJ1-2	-	CASNRGGGAHTF
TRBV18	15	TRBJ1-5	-	CASSPPGVGNQPQHF
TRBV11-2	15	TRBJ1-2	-	CASSSSGQGWHGYTF